There are many counts of the clone carrying this T cell receptor beta chain. Antigen specificity is unknown. This sample is part of a study of T cell repertoires in cytomegalovirus infection. About the study: Indications of both CMV infection and matching HLA type were provided by public TCR beta signatures.

General study points: It was HLA-C-restricted CMV-specific TCR beta clonotypes that dominated the response ex vivo. Adding up the frequency of public TCR beta families identified people who carried CMV plus the relevant HLA.

The CDR3 has 15 residues. Trimming removed 2 bases at V and 6 bases at J, with 17 bases between. Per the germline V gene, CDR1 is MGHRA and CDR2 is YSYEKL. TCRdb re-called the reads through MiXCR, storing one row per CDR3 protein. Among a few hundred thousand distinct CDR3 sequences listed, 15% to 20% were seen once. The chain uses TRBV4-1 and TRBJ2-7; the D gene could be TRBD1 or TRBD2 (5 bases each). Sequencing was done on a sample of PBMCs. This clonotype was obtained from a human donor in good health (CMV status not recorded). Some clones in this sample may be carry-over from other donors' samples. The CDR3 region has the DNA TGCGCCAGCAGCCAAACGGACGGGACCATAGGCGAGCAGTACTTC. Translation gives CASSQTDGTIGEQYF.